The rows below give T cell receptor beta chains drawn from one sample of a study of cytomegalovirus exposure and HLA in healthy donors. Using immunoSEQ multiplex PCR, the repertoire was profiled, and TCRdb retains in-frame clones only, with some absent. The ten most abundant clones cover approximately 9% of a sample with tens of thousands of clones. The material sequenced was PBMCs. The receptors come from a man aged 35-49 years in good health and CMV-seropositive. The CDR3 runs from the conserved cysteine through the conserved F or W. The D gene is left open where the match is weak.

>TRBJ2-6|TRBV5-5|15|NA
CASSLEGAGANVLTF
TGTGCCAGCAGCTTGGAGGGGGCTGGGGCCAACGTCCTGACTTTC
>TRBJ2-7|TRBV2|18|TRBD2
CASSTWTGTSGSLYEQYF
TGTGCCAGCAGTACATGGACAGGGACTAGCGGGAGTCTCTACGAGCAGTACTTC
>TRBJ2-7|TRBV7-8|13|NA
CASSLEVARGQYF
TGTGCCAGCAGCTTAGAAGTCGCAAGGGGGCAGTACTTC
>TRBJ2-1|TRBV28|16|TRBD2
CASSLLAGAWNNEQFF
TGTGCCAGCAGTCTCTTAGCGGGAGCTTGGAACAATGAGCAGTTCTTC
>TRBJ2-7|TRBV18|14|TRBD1
CASSPPGQRSEQYF
TGTGCCAGCTCACCACCGGGACAGAGAAGCGAGCAGTACTTC
>TRBJ2-3|TRBV19|16|TRBD2
CASRGGLAGRTDTQYF
TGTGCCAGTAGAGGGGGGTTAGCGGGGAGAACAGATACGCAGTATTTT
>TRBJ2-1|TRBV4-2|19|TRBD2
CASASYGTSGRSPNNEQFF
TGTGCCAGCGCCTCCTACGGGACTAGCGGGAGGTCTCCCAACAATGAGCAGTTCTTC
>TRBJ2-7|TRBV29-1|14|TRBD1
CSVDGTGGGYEQYF
TGCAGCGTTGACGGGACAGGGGGTGGCTACGAGCAGTACTTC
>TRBJ2-7|TRBV4-3|15|NA
CASSQDLGSVREQYF
TGCGCCAGCAGCCAAGATCTAGGTAGCGTTCGCGAGCAGTACTTC
>TRBJ1-1|TRBV7-7|15|NA
CASSSHPEQNTEAFF
TGTGCTAGCAGCTCACACCCGGAGCAGAACACTGAAGCTTTCTTT
>TRBJ2-1|TRBV5-1|15|NA
CASSLGLGARVEQFF
TGCGCCAGCAGCTTGGGACTAGGGGCTAGGGTTGAGCAGTTCTTC
>TRBJ1-2|TRBV25-1|13|TRBD1
CASSKGQGGGYTF
TGTGCCAGCAGTAAGGGACAGGGAGGCGGCTACACCTTC
>TRBJ2-3|TRBV4-3|14|NA
CASSQGGETDTQYF
TGCGCCAGCAGCCAAGGGGGGGAAACAGATACGCAGTATTTT
>TRBJ2-4|TRBV12-5|15|NA
CASGLHQGQGNIQYF
TGTGCTAGTGGTTTGCATCAGGGGCAGGGAAACATTCAGTACTTC
>TRBJ2-7|TRBV2|12|TRBD2
CASRGLADEQYF
TGTGCCAGCCGCGGACTAGCCGACGAGCAGTACTTC
>TRBJ2-2|TRBV5-1|14|NA
CASSPLADTGELFF
TGCGCCAGCAGCCCGCTGGCGGACACCGGGGAGCTGTTTTTT
>TRBJ2-1|TRBV7-2|15|TRBD1
CASSLTGTGVNEQFF
TGTGCCAGCAGCTTGACCGGGACAGGAGTCAATGAGCAGTTCTTC
>TRBJ2-1|TRBV27|16|TRBD2
CASSPLAGGRWNEQFF
TGTGCCAGCAGTCCCCTAGCGGGAGGGCGGTGGAATGAGCAGTTCTTC
>TRBJ1-1|TRBV19|15|TRBD1
CASSIGTGWSTEAFF
TGTGCCAGTAGTATAGGGACAGGGTGGAGCACTGAAGCTTTCTTT
>TRBJ2-2|TRBV4-3|14|TRBD2
CASRSSGNTGELFF
TGCGCCAGCCGTTCTAGCGGGAACACCGGGGAGCTGTTTTTT
>TRBJ2-7|TRBV11-2|17|TRBD1
CASTHYKDRKLDYEQYF
TGTGCCAGCACCCACTATAAGGACAGGAAATTGGATTACGAGCAGTACTTC
>TRBJ2-1|TRBV6-5|15|TRBD2
CASSYRAGEAREQFF
TGTGCCAGCAGTTATCGGGCGGGAGAGGCTCGAGAGCAGTTCTTC
>TRBJ2-5|TRBV4-2|16|NA
CASSQGLLAVQETQYF
TGTGCCAGCAGCCAAGGCCTGTTAGCTGTCCAAGAGACCCAGTACTTC
>TRBJ2-5|TRBV2|11|TRBD1
CASQGEETQYF
TGTGCCAGTCAGGGGGAAGAGACCCAGTACTTC
>TRBJ2-1|TRBV6-5|15|TRBD2
CASSYRLADYNEQFF
TGTGCCAGCAGTTACCGGCTAGCGGACTACAATGAGCAGTTCTTC
>TRBJ1-4|TRBV19|15|NA
CASSPGDTGNEKLFF
TGTGCCAGTAGTCCCGGGGACACCGGGAATGAAAAACTGTTTTTT
>TRBJ1-1|TRBV5-1|13|NA
CASSLDGYTEAFF
TGCGCCAGCAGCTTGGACGGGTACACTGAAGCTTTCTTT
>TRBJ1-3|TRBV11-3|16|NA
CASSALLGGPGNTIYF
TGTGCCAGCAGCGCCCTACTAGGAGGGCCTGGAAACACCATATATTTT
>TRBJ1-4|TRBV7-9|14|NA
CASSLRGMREKLFF
TGTGCCAGCAGCCTACGGGGGATGAGAGAAAAACTGTTTTTT
>TRBJ2-5|TRBV7-8|15|TRBD2
CASSLASSGRETQYF
TGTGCCAGCAGCTTAGCCTCTAGCGGGAGGGAGACCCAGTACTTC
>TRBJ2-1|TRBV6-4|16|TRBD2
CATAVAGGSSYNEQFF
TGTGCCACCGCGGTGGCCGGCGGGAGCTCCTACAATGAGCAGTTCTTC
>TRBJ2-3|TRBV27|16|TRBD2
CASRLGLALTTDTQYF
TGTGCCAGCAGGTTGGGACTAGCGCTTACCACAGATACGCAGTATTTT
>TRBJ2-7|TRBV7-7|14|TRBD2
CASSPTSASYEQYF
TGTGCTAGCAGCCCGACTAGCGCCTCCTACGAGCAGTACTTC
>TRBJ2-5|TRBV4-1|17|TRBD2
CASSQWTSGRARETQYF
TGCGCCAGCAGCCAGTGGACTAGCGGGAGGGCCAGGGAGACCCAGTACTTC
>TRBJ1-5|TRBV2|14|NA
CASSSEVAPQPQHF
TGTGCCAGCAGCTCCGAGGTGGCGCCTCAGCCCCAGCATTTT
>TRBJ2-4|TRBV2|14|NA
CASSEAVAKNIQYF
TGTGCCAGCAGTGAGGCGGTAGCCAAAAACATTCAGTACTTC
>TRBJ1-5|TRBV10-3|14|NA
CAISEAGNNQPQHF
TGTGCCATCAGTGAGGCGGGGAACAATCAGCCCCAGCATTTT
>TRBJ1-2|TRBV2|13|TRBD1
CASSPTGGGGYTF
TGTGCCAGCAGCCCCACAGGGGGCGGGGGCTACACCTTC
>TRBJ2-3|TRBV7-9|14|NA
CASSLDQGEDTQYF
TGTGCCAGCAGCTTAGACCAGGGTGAGGATACGCAGTATTTT
>TRBJ2-3|TRBV30|16|TRBD2
CAWSVGLAGGGDTQYF
TGTGCCTGGAGTGTAGGGCTAGCGGGAGGGGGGGATACGCAGTATTTT
>TRBJ1-1|TRBV7-8|14|NA
CASSADRPRGEAFF
TGTGCCAGCAGCGCCGACAGGCCCCGGGGTGAAGCTTTCTTT
>TRBJ2-7|TRBV4-3|14|NA
CASSHSGTSGEQYF
TGCGCCAGCAGCCACTCCGGGACTTCCGGCGAGCAGTACTTC
>TRBJ1-5|TRBV19|15|NA
CASSIARVGGQPQHF
TGTGCCAGTAGTATCGCCAGGGTGGGAGGACAGCCCCAGCATTTT